Below, 26 T cell receptor beta chains from the same sample are listed, as sequenced in a study of shared clonotypes between healthy human individuals. Sequencing was performed with immunoSEQ multiplex PCR; in TCRdb, only in-frame clones are kept and a portion is missing. The table shows some 630,000 clones, with 55% to 75% occurring only once. Sequenced material: memory CD4+ T cells sorted from blood. Subset of the sample: CD45RA-negative fraction. Receptors originate from a woman aged 25 to 45 in good health.

J is TRBJ1-5 and V is TRBV4-2, with D uncertain. CDR3 length: 15 residues. The V end lost 2 bases, the J end lost 1 base, and 9 bases lay between the germline ends. CDR1 and CDR2 from the germline V gene are LGHNA and YNFKEQ. This chain's CDR3 is CASSQSAQSNQPQHF. As DNA, the CDR3 is TGTGCCAGCAGCCAATCTGCACAGAGCAATCAGCCCCAGCATTTT.

The V gene is TRBV2, the J gene TRBJ2-5, with D unclear. The ends were cut back, 3 bases at V and 1 base at J, with 9 bases in the middle. Germline V lookup: CDR1 SNHLY, CDR2 FYNNEI. The CDR3 consists of 14 residues. Written as DNA, the CDR3 is TGTGCCAGCAGTGAGCGAGCGATCCAAGAGACCCAGTACTTC. Translated: CASSERAIQETQYF.

The V and J genes are TRBV20-1 and TRBJ2-3; D unclear. CDR3 length: 11 amino acids. In germline, CDR1 is DFQATT, CDR2 SNEGSKA (reference sequence). The V end lost 5 bases, the J end lost 6 bases, and 9 bases lay between the germline ends. CDR3 region: CSAAWIDTQYF. Here the CDR3 DNA reads TGCAGTGCTGCCTGGATTGATACGCAGTATTTT.

The V and J genes are TRBV28 and TRBJ1-2; the match to TRBD1 covers 7 bases. V trimming: 2 bases; J trimming: 3 bases; junction bases outside the gene matches: 6. Germline V gene lookup returns CDR1 MDHEN and CDR2 SYDVKM. The CDR3 has 15 amino acids. The CDR3 spells CASSLADRVDYGYTF. CDR3 sequence (DNA): TGTGCCAGCAGTTTAGCTGACAGGGTAGACTATGGCTACACCTTC.

This chain joins TRBV2 and TRBJ1-2; 7 positions agree with TRBD1. The CDR3 runs to 14 residues. Germline V gives CDR1 SNHLY, CDR2 FYNNEI. J lost 8 bases, V lost 5 bases, and 11 bases had no gene match. For the CDR3, the DNA is TGTGCCAGCAGTCTTAGACAGGGACGAACCGGCTACACCTTC. Amino acids: CASSLRQGRTGYTF.

The chain joins TRBV7-2 to TRBJ2-1; D is unresolved. The germline V gene has CDR1 SGHTA and CDR2 FQGNSA. The length of the CDR3 is 15 residues. Trimming shortened V by 6 bases and J by 0 bases, and 12 bases separated the two germline ends. The CDR3 sequence is CASSSRLYSYNEQFF. The DNA of the CDR3 is TGTGCCAGCAGTTCTCGACTGTACTCCTACAATGAGCAGTTCTTC. The full variable domain, its missing parts supplied by reference TRBV7-2 and TRBJ2-1, is GAGVSQSPSNKVTEKGKDVELRCDPISGHTALYWYRQSLGQGLEFLIYFQGNSAPDKSGLPSDRFSAERTGGSVSTLTIQRTQQEDSAVYLCASSSRLYSYNEQFFGPGTRLTVL.

The V and J genes are TRBV11-2 and TRBJ2-1; 9 bases match TRBD2. J lost 7 bases, V lost 1 base, and 2 bases had no gene match. The CDR3 spans 14 residues. CDR1 and CDR2 (germline): SGHAT, FQNNGV. The CDR3 is CASSLGLAGNEQFF. In DNA, the CDR3 is TGTGCCAGCAGCTTAGGGCTAGCGGGGAATGAGCAGTTCTTC.

This clone was detected only a few times. The chain joins TRBV7-9 to TRBJ2-1, with D possibly called TRBD1 or TRBD2 (5 bases each). This CDR3 region has 12 residues. Germline V gene data show CDR1 as SEHNR and CDR2 as FQNEAQ (reference sequence). Trimming removed 3 bases from V and 13 bases from J, with 13 bases in between. The CDR3 region is CASSFLNGDQFF. The CDR3 DNA sequence: TGTGCCAGCAGCTTCCTTAATGGGGACCAGTTCTTC.

The V gene is TRBV4-1, the J gene TRBJ2-3, with 12 bases fitting TRBD2. CDR1 and CDR2 (germline): MGHRA, YSYEKL. The CDR3 is 17 residues long. Trimming removed 4 bases from V and 7 bases from J; junction bases left unmatched: 12. The CDR3 here is CASSRTATSGSQHTQYF. CDR3 bases: TGCGCCAGCAGCCGAACAGCGACTAGCGGGAGTCAACATACGCAGTATTTT.

The genes are TRBV5-8 and TRBJ1-1, with a weak D call TRBD1 (6 bases). Germline-derived CDR1 and CDR2 are SGHTS and YDEGEE. CDR3 length: 16 amino acids. Trimming shortened V by 4 bases and J by 6 bases, and 22 bases separated the two germline ends. The CDR3 here is CASSPNPRGRVAEAFF. For the CDR3, the DNA is TGTGCCAGCAGCCCGAACCCCAGGGGACGGGTCGCTGAAGCTTTCTTT.

CDR3 amino acids: CSATYRGSEKLFF. Written as DNA, the CDR3 is TGCAGCGCAACGTACAGGGGGAGCGAAAAACTGTTTTTT. The chain combines TRBV29-1 with TRBJ1-4, with TRBD1 matching over 8 bases. The CDR3 extends over 13 amino acids. V was pared by 7 bases and J by 8 bases, with 9 bases of the junction left unmatched. From germline, CDR1 is SQVTM and CDR2 ANQGSEA. The complete variable domain, with remaining parts taken from reference TRBV29-1 and TRBJ1-4, reads SAVISQKPSRDICQRGTSLTIQCQVDSQVTMMFWYRQQPGQSLTLIATANQGSEATYESGFVIDKFPISRPNLTFSTLTVSNMSPEDSSIYLCSATYRGSEKLFFGSGTQLSVL.

The chain carries TRBV9 and TRBJ2-7; possibly TRBD2 for D (6 bases). Germline V gene data show CDR1 as SGDLS and CDR2 as YYNGEE. V shed 2 bases and J shed 4 bases, with 13 bases lying between them. There are 14 residues in the CDR3. The CDR3 sequence is CASSVTGDTYEQYF. In nucleotides, the CDR3 is TGTGCCAGCAGCGTTACGGGAGATACGTACGAGCAGTACTTC.

This clone is a singleton in its sample. CDR3 in amino acids: CASSFRDRRNGYTF. DNA for the CDR3: TGTGCCAGCAGCTTCCGAGACAGGCGCAATGGCTACACCTTC. The chain joins TRBV7-9 to TRBJ1-2; TRBD1 might be the D (6 bases). Looked up from germline, CDR1 is SEHNR and CDR2 is FQNEAQ (reference sequence). CDR3 length equals 14 residues. The V gene lost 3 bases and the J gene lost 6 bases, with 14 bases spanning the gap.

The gene calls are TRBV28 and TRBJ1-5; D is ambiguous. Trimming stripped 6 bases from V and 6 bases from J, with 18 bases between. The CDR3 length is 15 residues. CDR1 is MDHEN, CDR2 SYDVKM, per germline. The CDR3 bases are TGTGCCAGCAGCGCGGAAGAGGGTGACCGTCAGCCCCAGCATTTT. Translated, it gives CASSAEEGDRQPQHF.

Details on this clone: Its ends do not fully match the called genes, so a read error is possible. The chain combines TRBV5-1 with TRBJ2-2; perhaps TRBD1 as D (6 bases). CDR3 size: 15 residues. Germline values: CDR1 SGHRS, CDR2 YFSETQ. The CDR3 region has the DNA TGCGCCAGCAGCTTTCAGGGGTCCTCCACCGGGGAAGGGATTTTT. Its protein is CASSFQGSSTGEGIF.

With respect to this clone: A much bigger clone sits one base away, suggesting this may be a read error. The sample has other DNA sequences that encode this CDR3 too. The rearrangement links TRBV2 to TRBJ2-1; D is ambiguous. V gave up 6 bases and J gave up 3 bases, with 3 bases separating them. There are 11 residues in the CDR3. Per the germline V gene, CDR1 is SNHLY and CDR2 is FYNNEI. DNA of the CDR3: TGTGCCAGCAGGAACTACAATGAGCAGTTCTTC. This encodes CASRNYNEQFF. Using reference TRBV2 and TRBJ2-1 for the parts outside the CDR3, the full variable domain is EPEVTQTPSHQVTQMGQEVILRCVPISNHLYFYWYRQILGQKVEFLVSFYNNEISEKSEIFDDQFSVERPDGSNFTLKIRSTKLEDSAMYFCASRNYNEQFFGPGTRLTVL.

This clone was picked up many times. The V and J genes are TRBV13 and TRBJ2-1; D not certain. Deletions cut 1 base from V and 9 bases from J, with 4 bases between. Germline values: CDR1 PRHDT, CDR2 FYEKMQ (reference sequence). The CDR3 length is 11 residues. The CDR3 DNA sequence: TGTGCCAGCAGCTTAGTAAGTGAGCAGTTCTTC. This encodes CASSLVSEQFF.

V and J are TRBV7-3 and TRBJ2-1; 12 nucleotides line up with TRBD2. The junction had 9 bases not matched to a gene; V was cut back by 3 bases and J by 9 bases. Germline CDR1 reads SGHTA; CDR2 reads FQGTGA. The CDR3 sequence is 16 residues long. For the CDR3, the DNA is TGTGCCAGCAGCTTCCCAGGACTAGCGGGGTCTATTGAGCAGTTCTTC. Amino acid sequence: CASSFPGLAGSIEQFF.

The chain employs TRBV4-1 and TRBJ2-1, with D maybe TRBD2 (6 bases). This CDR3 contains 17 residues. V gave up 4 bases and J gave up 0 bases, with 16 bases separating them. Germline values: CDR1 MGHRA, CDR2 YSYEKL. CDR3 DNA: TGCGCCAGCAGCCGGATACAAGCGGGCGACTCCTACAATGAGCAGTTCTTC. This encodes CASSRIQAGDSYNEQFF.

The rearrangement joins TRBV7-6 to TRBJ2-7; 8 bases are a match to TRBD1. In germline, CDR1 is SGHVS, CDR2 FNYEAQ. The CDR3 spans 13 residues. In nucleotides, the CDR3 is TGTGCACCCAGCTGGGAGGACAGGGCCGAGCAGTACTTC. It yields the protein CAPSWEDRAEQYF.

J is TRBJ2-5 and V is TRBV23-1; 11 bases line up with TRBD1. TRBV23-1 carries the ORF label, with uncertain function. The CDR3 is 17 amino acids. V dropped 3 bases and J dropped 4; count of bases not matched to a gene: 10. CDR3 residues: CASSHRGGQGARETQYF. As DNA, the CDR3 is TGCGCCAGCAGTCATCGAGGCGGACAGGGGGCTAGAGAGACCCAGTACTTC.

V and J are TRBV5-4 and TRBJ2-1, with TRBD2 as a possible D gene (5 bases). The V end lost 4 bases, the J end lost 14 bases, and 19 bases lay between the germline ends. The CDR3 has 13 residues. In germline, CDR1 is SGHNT, CDR2 YYREEE (reference sequence). The CDR3 loop reads CASSRKDAPGEFF. The CDR3 DNA reads TGTGCCAGCAGCCGAAAGGACGCGCCCGGGGAGTTCTTC.

A word on this clone: Other DNA sequences in the sample encode the same CDR3. The chain has TRBV7-8 and TRBJ2-7; 11 bases align to TRBD2. V lost 5 bases, J lost 0 bases, and 3 bases stayed unmatched. The CDR3 covers 15 residues. CDR1 is SGHVS and CDR2 is FQNEAQ in the germline V gene. CDR3 DNA: TGTGCCAGCAGCCTTACTAGCGGGAGCTCCTACGAGCAGTACTTC. Amino acid sequence: CASSLTSGSSYEQYF.

The chain is built from TRBV6-1 and TRBJ2-1, with 12 bases lining up with TRBD2. The CDR3 loop spans 16 amino acids. Looked up from germline, CDR1 is MNHNS and CDR2 is SASEGT. V dropped 4 bases and J dropped 2; count of bases not matched to a gene: 3. The CDR3 region is CASSVRTSGAYNEQFF. In DNA form, the CDR3 reads TGTGCCAGCAGTGTCCGGACTAGCGGGGCCTACAATGAGCAGTTCTTC.

This chain connects TRBV11-2 to TRBJ2-7; 9 bases are shared with TRBD2. The germline V gene encodes CDR1 SGHAT and CDR2 FQNNGV. Trimming at V came to 3 bases and at J to 0 bases, leaving 9 bases not matched to a gene. This CDR3 comprises 17 residues. This CDR3 is CASSFTRTSDSSYEQYF. The CDR3 DNA sequence: TGTGCCAGCAGCTTCACTCGGACTAGCGACAGCTCCTACGAGCAGTACTTC.

As regards this clone: Distinct nucleotide sequences in the sample also encode this CDR3. The V call is TRBV6-5, the J call TRBJ1-1, with 7 bases lining up with TRBD1. Germline assignment: CDR1 MNHEY and CDR2 SVGAGI. Unmatched junction bases numbered 3, after V lost 4 bases and J lost 7 bases. The CDR3 spans 12 residues. CDR3 DNA: TGTGCCAGCAGTTCCGGGACAGATGAAGCTTTCTTT. Amino acid sequence: CASSSGTDEAFF.